This T cell receptor (beta chain) was observed in a study of regulatory T cells in long-lasting Graves disease. Time point indicated: persistent/refractory GD, antithyroid drugs over 5 years with positive TRAb. Preparation of the TCR library used RNA extracted from PBMCs. The CDR3 loop spans 13 amino acids. The V gene's germline CDR1 is KGHSH and CDR2 LQKENI. Trimming took 6 bases from V and 1 from J, leaving 10 bases between them. Library construction for TCR beta used iRepertoire HTBI primers and Arm-PCR of CDR3 regions. TCRdb re-called the multiplex PCR reads through MiXCR, storing one row per CDR3 protein. Altogether 400,000 to 500,000 distinct CDR3 sequences are present, around 23% being singletons, with the ten largest covering roughly an eighth.

Sequenced here: peripheral blood mononuclear cells (PBMCs), sampled when the disease was refractory, from a patient treated with antithyroid drugs. This chain uses TRBV18 with TRBJ2-7; the D is unclear. This TCR came from a female donor with Graves disease. The CDR3 is CASSHGPSYEQYF. The CDR3 DNA is TGTGCCAGCTCCCACGGACCTTCCTACGAGCAGTACTTC.